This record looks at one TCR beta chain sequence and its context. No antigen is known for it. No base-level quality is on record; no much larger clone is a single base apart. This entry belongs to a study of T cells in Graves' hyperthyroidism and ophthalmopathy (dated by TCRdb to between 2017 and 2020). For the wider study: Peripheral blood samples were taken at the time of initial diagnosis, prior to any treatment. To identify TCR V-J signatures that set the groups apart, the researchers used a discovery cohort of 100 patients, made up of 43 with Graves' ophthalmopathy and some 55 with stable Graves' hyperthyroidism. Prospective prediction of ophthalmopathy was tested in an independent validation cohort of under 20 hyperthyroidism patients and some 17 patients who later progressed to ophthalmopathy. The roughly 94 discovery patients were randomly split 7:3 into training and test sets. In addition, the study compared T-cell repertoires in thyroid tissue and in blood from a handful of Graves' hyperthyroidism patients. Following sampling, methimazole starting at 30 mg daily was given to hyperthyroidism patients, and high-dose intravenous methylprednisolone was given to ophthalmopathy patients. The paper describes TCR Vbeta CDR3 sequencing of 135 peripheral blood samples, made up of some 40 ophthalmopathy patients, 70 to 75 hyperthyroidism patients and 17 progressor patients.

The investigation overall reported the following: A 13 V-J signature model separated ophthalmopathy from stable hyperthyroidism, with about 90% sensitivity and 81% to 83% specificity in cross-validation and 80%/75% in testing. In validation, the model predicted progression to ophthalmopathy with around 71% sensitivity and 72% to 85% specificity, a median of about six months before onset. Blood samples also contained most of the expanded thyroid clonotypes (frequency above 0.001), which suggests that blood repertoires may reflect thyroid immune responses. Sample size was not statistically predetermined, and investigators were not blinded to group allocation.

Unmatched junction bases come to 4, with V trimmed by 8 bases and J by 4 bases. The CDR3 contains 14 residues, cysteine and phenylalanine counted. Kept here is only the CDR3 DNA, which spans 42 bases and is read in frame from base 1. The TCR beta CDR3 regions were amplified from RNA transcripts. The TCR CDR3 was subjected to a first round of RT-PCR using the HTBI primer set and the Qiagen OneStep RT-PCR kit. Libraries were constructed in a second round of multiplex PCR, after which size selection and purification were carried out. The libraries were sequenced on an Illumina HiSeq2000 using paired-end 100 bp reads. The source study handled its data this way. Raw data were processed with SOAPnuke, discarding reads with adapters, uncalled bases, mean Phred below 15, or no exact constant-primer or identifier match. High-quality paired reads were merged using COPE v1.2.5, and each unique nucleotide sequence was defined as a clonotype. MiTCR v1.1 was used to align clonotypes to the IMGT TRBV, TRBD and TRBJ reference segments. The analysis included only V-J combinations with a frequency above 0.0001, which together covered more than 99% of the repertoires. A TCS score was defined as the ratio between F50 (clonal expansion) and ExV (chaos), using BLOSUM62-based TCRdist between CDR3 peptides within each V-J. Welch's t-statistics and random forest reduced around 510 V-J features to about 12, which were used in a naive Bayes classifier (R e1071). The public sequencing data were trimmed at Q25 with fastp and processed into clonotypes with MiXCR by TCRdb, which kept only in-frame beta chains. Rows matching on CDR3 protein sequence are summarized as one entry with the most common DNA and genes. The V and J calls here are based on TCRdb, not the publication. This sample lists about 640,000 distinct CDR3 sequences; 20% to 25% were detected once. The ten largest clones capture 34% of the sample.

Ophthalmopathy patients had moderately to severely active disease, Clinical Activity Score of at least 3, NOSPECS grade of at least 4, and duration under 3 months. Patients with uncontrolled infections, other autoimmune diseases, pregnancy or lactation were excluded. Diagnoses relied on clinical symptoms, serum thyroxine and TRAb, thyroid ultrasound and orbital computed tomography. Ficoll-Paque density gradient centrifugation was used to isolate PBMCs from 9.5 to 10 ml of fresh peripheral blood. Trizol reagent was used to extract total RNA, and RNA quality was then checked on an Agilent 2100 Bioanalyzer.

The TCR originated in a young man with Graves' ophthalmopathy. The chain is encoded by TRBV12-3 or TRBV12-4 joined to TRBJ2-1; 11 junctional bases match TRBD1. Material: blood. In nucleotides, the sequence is TGTGCCAGCTCGGACAGGGGGCATTACAATGAGCAGTTCTTC. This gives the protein CASSDRGHYNEQFF.